What follows describes a single T cell receptor beta chain. The entry originates in a study of blood T cell repertoires in COVID-19. On the study more broadly: Italy, Spain and the United States were the sources of the convalescent and acute COVID-19 samples.

Sequenced by immunoSEQ multiplex PCR; TCRdb stores in-frame clones only, minus some. The table shows roughly 230,000 clones, with about 87% occurring only once. V lost 1 base and J 4 bases, leaving 14 bases between the germline ends. The CDR3 is made up of 15 amino acids. From germline, CDR1 is MGHRA and CDR2 YSYEKL. The sequencing sample was made of peripheral blood. The rearrangement joins TRBV4-1 to TRBJ2-7, with D possibly TRBD1 on 6 matching bases. The receptor was isolated from a man between 70 and 80 years old with acute or convalescent COVID-19. The CDR3 sequence is CASSQVHGQLYEQYF. The CDR3 nucleotides are TGCGCCAGCAGCCAAGTTCACGGACAGCTTTACGAGCAGTACTTC.